This T cell receptor (beta chain) comes out of a study of cytomegalovirus exposure and HLA in healthy donors. Libraries were prepared by immunoSEQ multiplex PCR; TCRdb keeps only in-frame clonotypes and omits some of them. This table has more than 300,000 clones, 86% appearing once. The germline V gene encodes CDR1 SQVTM and CDR2 ANQGSEA. The CDR3 length is 12 residues. V was clipped by 6 bases and J by 4 bases; unmatched bases: 5. General observations from the study: Despite most TCR sequences being rare, some public TCRs occurred in many donors. In the 120 validation repertoires, 94% of cluster scores exceeded 0, per a later analysis. Three chains tied to CMV proved CMV antigen-specific in vitro. The investigators catalogued under 200 TCR beta chains as cytomegalovirus-associated.

Details on this clone: Its antigen is undetermined.

The sample taken for sequencing was PBMCs. This chain links TRBV29-1 with TRBJ1-1, with TRBD1 identical over 7 bases. This TCR was sampled from a woman aged 18-29 years in good health and CMV-seronegative. The CDR3 nucleotides read TGCAGCGTCGTCAGGGGGAGCACTGAAGCTTTCTTT. It specifies CSVVRGSTEAFF.